This entry lists 16 T cell receptor beta chains sequenced from one sample in a study of blood T cells in healthy people across ages. A second PCR of about 6 to 11 cycles used a sample-barcoded 5' primer and a J-beta primer mix. Via MiXCR, TCRdb re-called the 5' RACE reads, giving one row per CDR3 protein. The table lists hundreds of thousands of distinct CDR3 sequences, around half of them singletons. Specimen: blood. These receptors all stem from a woman aged 60 to 75 in good health.

This clonotype was detected a few times. The genes are TRBV4-3 and TRBJ1-1; D possibly corresponds to TRBD1 (6 bases). Trimming shortened V by 4 bases and J by 2 bases, and 14 bases separated the two germline ends. This CDR3 has 15 residues. CDR1 and CDR2 (germline): LGHNA, YSLEER. CDR3 bases: TGCGCCAGCAGCCGCACAGGGATTGGAAACACTGAAGCTTTCTTT. This codes for CASSRTGIGNTEAFF.

This clonotype showed up just a few times. This chain joins TRBV7-3 and TRBJ2-3; 9 bases match TRBD2. V lost 0 bases, J lost 0 bases, and 1 base stayed unmatched. Germline loops: CDR1 SGHTA, CDR2 FQGTGA. This CDR3 has 16 amino acids. CDR3 nucleotides: TGTGCCAGCAGCTTAACACTAGCGGGTAGCACAGATACGCAGTATTTT. As protein: CASSLTLAGSTDTQYF.

This clonotype has more than one count but fewer than ten. The rearrangement links TRBV18 to TRBJ2-7; TRBD2 aligns across 7 bases. With 6 bases clipped from V and 0 bases from J, the junction kept 5 bases outside the gene matches. The CDR3 is 14 amino acids. Germline assignment: CDR1 KGHSH and CDR2 LQKENI. The CDR3 sequence is CASSPTGGSYEQYF. In DNA, the CDR3 is TGTGCCAGCTCTCCGACGGGGGGCTCCTACGAGCAGTACTTC.

This clonotype was counted a few times. The gene calls are TRBV4-3 and TRBJ2-1, with D perhaps matching TRBD2 (5 bases). The CDR3 length is 14 residues. V dropped 0 bases and J dropped 10 bases, with 13 bases sitting between them. CDR1 and CDR2 from the germline V gene are LGHNA and YSLEER. Here the CDR3 DNA reads TGCGCCAGCAGCCAAGATACCCAGCGGTGGGAGCAGTTCTTC. Protein: CASSQDTQRWEQFF.

This clonotype was recorded a few times. One end of the junction varies from germline; a read error may be responsible. The gene calls are TRBV7-7 and TRBJ2-3, with 8 positions matching TRBD2. This CDR3 contains 15 residues. Germline CDR1 SSHAT, CDR2 FNYEAQ (reference sequence). CDR3 amino acids: CASSPRGASTDTQYF. DNA for the CDR3: TGTGCTAGCAGCCCGCGGGGGGCTAGCACAGATACGCAGTATTTT.

This chain uses TRBV20-1 with TRBJ2-3; TRBD2 is a possible D gene (6 bases). The CDR3 runs 13 residues. V lost 1 base and J 8 bases, leaving 13 bases between the germline ends. Germline CDR1 DFQATT, CDR2 SNEGSKA (reference sequence). DNA for the CDR3: TGCAGTGCTAGAGTGGAGGGCCCCGCTACGCAGTATTTT. It encodes CSARVEGPATQYF.

This clonotype appeared a few times. The genes are TRBV20-1 and TRBJ2-7; 8 positions agree with TRBD2. With 0 bases clipped from V and 3 bases from J, the junction kept 4 bases outside the gene matches. Germline lookup yields CDR1 DFQATT and CDR2 SNEGSKA (reference sequence). CDR3 length: 14 amino acids. CDR3 protein: CSARDGREVYEQYF. The CDR3, as DNA: TGCAGTGCTAGAGACGGGCGGGAGGTCTACGAGCAGTACTTC.

This clonotype came up a few times. V gene TRBV7-2 combines with J gene TRBJ2-1; TRBD1 agrees at 8 bases. In germline, CDR1 is SGHTA, CDR2 FQGNSA. This CDR3 region has 15 residues. Trimming at V came to 5 bases and at J to 5 bases, leaving 8 bases not matched to a gene. The CDR3 loop is CASSQDRGSHNEQFF. In DNA form, the CDR3 reads TGTGCCAGCAGCCAAGACAGGGGTTCCCACAATGAGCAGTTCTTC. The full variable domain, with the rest looked up from reference TRBV7-2 and TRBJ2-1, is GAGVSQSPSNKVTEKGKDVELRCDPISGHTALYWYRQSLGQGLEFLIYFQGNSAPDKSGLPSDRFSAERTGGSVSTLTIQRTQQEDSAVYLCASSQDRGSHNEQFFGPGTRLTVL.

In this sample, this clonotype turned up once. The chain joins TRBV2 to TRBJ1-1, with D possibly matching TRBD1 (5 bases). This CDR3 comprises 13 residues. The germline V and J ends were trimmed by 5 bases and 3 bases, with 10 bases remaining between them. CDR1 and CDR2 from the germline V gene are SNHLY and FYNNEI. The CDR3 loop reads CASSWGGDTEAFF. The CDR3 DNA reads TGTGCCAGCAGTTGGGGGGGGGACACTGAAGCTTTCTTT.

The CDR3 DNA reads as TGTGCCAGCAGTTTTCGCCCCGGACTAGCGGGACGGGATACGCAGTATTTT. This translates into CASSFRPGLAGRDTQYF. The J gene is TRBJ2-3, the V gene TRBV6-6; the match to TRBD2 covers 12 bases. CDR1 is MNHNY and CDR2 is SVGAGI in the germline V gene (reference sequence). The V gene end was trimmed by 4 bases and the J gene end by 6 bases; junction bases not matched to a gene: 11. There are 17 residues in the CDR3.

The chain has TRBV6-5 and TRBJ1-2; 7 positions agree with TRBD1. The CDR3 has 14 amino acids. Looked up from germline, CDR1 is MNHEY and CDR2 is SVGAGI. J gave up 8 bases and V 0 bases, and 6 bases lay outside the gene matches. This CDR3 reads CASSYSGGLGGYTF. In nucleotides, the CDR3 is TGTGCCAGCAGTTACTCAGGGGGCTTGGGGGGCTACACCTTC.

The chain links TRBV2 to TRBJ1-5; D may be TRBD1 (5 bases). This CDR3 is built from 14 residues. Trimming took off 2 bases at V and 7 bases at J, with 12 bases between the two ends. CDR1 SNHLY and CDR2 FYNNEI come from the germline V gene. CDR3 region: CASSESGGRQPQHF. The CDR3 DNA follows: TGTGCCAGCAGTGAATCGGGGGGACGCCAGCCCCAGCATTTT. The full variable domain, with the rest looked up from reference TRBV2 and TRBJ1-5, is EPEVTQTPSHQVTQMGQEVILRCVPISNHLYFYWYRQILGQKVEFLVSFYNNEISEKSEIFDDQFSVERPDGSNFTLKIRSTKLEDSAMYFCASSESGGRQPQHFGDGTRLSIL.

The rearrangement links TRBV20-1 to TRBJ1-5; D gene unclear. The V and J ends lost 6 bases and 0 bases respectively, with 15 bases between them. The CDR3 contains 15 residues. Germline values: CDR1 DFQATT, CDR2 SNEGSKA (reference sequence). The CDR3 bases are TGCAGTGCAAGAATGACAAGATATAGCAATCAGCCCCAGCATTTT. Its protein is CSARMTRYSNQPQHF.

The chain has TRBV29-1 and TRBJ2-2; the D gene is possibly TRBD1 (6 bases). Germline V gene sequence: CDR1 SQVTM, CDR2 ANQGSEA. V was shortened by 4 bases and J by 0 bases, with 9 bases between the two germline ends. The CDR3 covers 14 residues. CDR3 sequence (DNA): TGCAGCGTTGCGGGACAACCGAACACCGGGGAGCTGTTTTTT. Translation: CSVAGQPNTGELFF.

The chain is built from TRBV29-1 and TRBJ2-3, with D maybe TRBD2 (5 bases). V dropped 4 bases and J dropped 4 bases, with 12 bases sitting between them. The CDR3 has 13 amino acids. In germline, CDR1 is SQVTM, CDR2 ANQGSEA. This CDR3 reads CSVVTSSADTQYF. CDR3 sequence (DNA): TGCAGCGTTGTTACTAGTTCAGCAGATACGCAGTATTTT.

This clonotype was observed a handful of times. The rearrangement uses TRBV7-3 and TRBJ2-1; D unresolved. The J call may be faulty, since TRBJ2-7 better matches the DNA end. CDR3 length equals 15 residues. Germline CDR1 and CDR2: SGHTA and FQGTGA. CDR3: CASSPGRSSYNEQYF. The DNA of the CDR3 is TGTGCCAGCAGCCCCGGACGGAGCTCCTACAATGAGCAGTACTTC.